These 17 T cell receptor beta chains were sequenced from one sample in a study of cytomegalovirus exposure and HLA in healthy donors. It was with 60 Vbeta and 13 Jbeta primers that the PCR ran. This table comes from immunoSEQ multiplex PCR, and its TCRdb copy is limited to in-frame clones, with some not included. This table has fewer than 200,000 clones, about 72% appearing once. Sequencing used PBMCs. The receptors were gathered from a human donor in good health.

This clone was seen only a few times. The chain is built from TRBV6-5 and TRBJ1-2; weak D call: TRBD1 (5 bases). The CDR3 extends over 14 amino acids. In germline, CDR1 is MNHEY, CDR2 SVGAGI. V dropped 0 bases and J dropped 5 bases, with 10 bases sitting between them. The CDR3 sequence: CASSYSAGLYGYTF. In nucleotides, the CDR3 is TGTGCCAGCAGTTACTCGGCAGGGCTATATGGCTACACCTTC.

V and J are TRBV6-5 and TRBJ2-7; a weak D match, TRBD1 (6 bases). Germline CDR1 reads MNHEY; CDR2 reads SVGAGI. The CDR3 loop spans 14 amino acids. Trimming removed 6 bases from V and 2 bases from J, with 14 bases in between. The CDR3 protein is CASRRPGHPYEQYF. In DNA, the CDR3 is TGTGCCAGCAGACGCCCGGGACACCCCTACGAGCAGTACTTC.

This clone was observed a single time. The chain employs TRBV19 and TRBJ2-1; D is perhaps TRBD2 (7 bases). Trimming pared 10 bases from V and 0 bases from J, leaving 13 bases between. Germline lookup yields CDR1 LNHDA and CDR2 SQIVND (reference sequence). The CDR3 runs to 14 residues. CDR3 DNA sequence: TGTGCCAATGAGGGGGGGCCCTCCTACAATGAGCAGTTCTTC. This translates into CANEGGPSYNEQFF.

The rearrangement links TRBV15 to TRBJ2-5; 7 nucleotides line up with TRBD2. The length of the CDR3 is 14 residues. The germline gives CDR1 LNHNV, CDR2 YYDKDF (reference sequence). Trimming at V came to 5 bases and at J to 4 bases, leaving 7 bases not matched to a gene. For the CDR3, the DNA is TGTGCCACCAGCCGGGCGGGGGTAGGAGAGACCCAGTACTTC. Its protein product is CATSRAGVGETQYF.

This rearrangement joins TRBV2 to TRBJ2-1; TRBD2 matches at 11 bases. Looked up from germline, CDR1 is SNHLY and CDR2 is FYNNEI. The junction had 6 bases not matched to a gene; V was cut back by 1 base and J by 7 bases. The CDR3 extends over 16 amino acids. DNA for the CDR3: TGTGCCAGCAGTGAAGTTAGACTAGCGGGGTGGAATGAGCAGTTCTTC. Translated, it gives CASSEVRLAGWNEQFF.

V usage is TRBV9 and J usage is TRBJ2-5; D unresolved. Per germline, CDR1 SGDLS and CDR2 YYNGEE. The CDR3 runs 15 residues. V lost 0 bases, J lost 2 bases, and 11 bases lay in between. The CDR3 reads CASSVGAVGQETQYF. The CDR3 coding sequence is TGTGCCAGCAGCGTAGGGGCAGTGGGTCAAGAGACCCAGTACTTC.

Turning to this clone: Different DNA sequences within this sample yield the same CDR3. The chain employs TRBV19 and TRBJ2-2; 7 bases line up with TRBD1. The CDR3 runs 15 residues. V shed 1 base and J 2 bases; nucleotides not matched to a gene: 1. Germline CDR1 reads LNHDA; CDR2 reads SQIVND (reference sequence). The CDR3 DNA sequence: TGTGCCAGTAGTATAGGAGGGGGCAACACCGGGGAGCTGTTTTTT. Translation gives CASSIGGGNTGELFF.

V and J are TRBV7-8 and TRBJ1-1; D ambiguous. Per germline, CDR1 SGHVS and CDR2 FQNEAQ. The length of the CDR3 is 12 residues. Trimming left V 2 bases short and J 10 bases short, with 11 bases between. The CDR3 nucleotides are TGTGCCAGCAGCTTAATCTTCGTCGGAGCTTTCTTT. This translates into CASSLIFVGAFF.

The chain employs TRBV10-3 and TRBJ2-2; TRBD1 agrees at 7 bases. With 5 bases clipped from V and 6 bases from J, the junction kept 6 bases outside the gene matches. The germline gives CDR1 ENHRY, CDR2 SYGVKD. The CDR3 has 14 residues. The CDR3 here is CAISSTGIAGELFF. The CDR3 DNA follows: TGTGCCATCAGTTCGACAGGGATCGCCGGGGAGCTGTTTTTT.

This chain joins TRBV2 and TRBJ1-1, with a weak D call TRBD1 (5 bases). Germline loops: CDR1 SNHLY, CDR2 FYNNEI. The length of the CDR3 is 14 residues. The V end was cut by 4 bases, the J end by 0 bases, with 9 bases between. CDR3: CASSVETVNTEAFF. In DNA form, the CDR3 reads TGTGCCAGCAGTGTTGAGACAGTGAACACTGAAGCTTTCTTT.

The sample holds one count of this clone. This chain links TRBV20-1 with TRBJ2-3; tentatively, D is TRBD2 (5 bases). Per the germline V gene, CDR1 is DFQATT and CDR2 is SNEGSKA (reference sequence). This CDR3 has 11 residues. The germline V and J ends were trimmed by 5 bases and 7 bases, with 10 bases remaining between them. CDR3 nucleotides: TGCAGTGCTCGGACTGGATATACGCAGTATTTT. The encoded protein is CSARTGYTQYF.

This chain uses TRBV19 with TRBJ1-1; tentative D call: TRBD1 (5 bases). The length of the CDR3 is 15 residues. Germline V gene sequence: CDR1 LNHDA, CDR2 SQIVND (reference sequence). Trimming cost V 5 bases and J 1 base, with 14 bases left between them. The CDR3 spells CASSGKNRRNTEAFF. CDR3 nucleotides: TGTGCCAGTAGTGGAAAGAACAGGCGGAACACTGAAGCTTTCTTT.

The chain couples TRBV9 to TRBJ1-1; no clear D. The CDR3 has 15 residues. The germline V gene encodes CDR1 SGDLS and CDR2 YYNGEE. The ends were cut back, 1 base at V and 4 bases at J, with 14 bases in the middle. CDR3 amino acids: CASSVQANMGTEAFF. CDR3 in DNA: TGTGCCAGCAGCGTACAGGCGAATATGGGCACTGAAGCTTTCTTT.

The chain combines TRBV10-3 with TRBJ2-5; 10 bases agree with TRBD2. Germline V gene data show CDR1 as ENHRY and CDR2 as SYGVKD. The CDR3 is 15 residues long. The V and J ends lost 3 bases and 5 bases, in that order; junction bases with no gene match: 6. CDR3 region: CAISEGAGGVETQYF. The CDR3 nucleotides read TGTGCCATCAGTGAAGGAGCGGGGGGGGTGGAGACCCAGTACTTC.

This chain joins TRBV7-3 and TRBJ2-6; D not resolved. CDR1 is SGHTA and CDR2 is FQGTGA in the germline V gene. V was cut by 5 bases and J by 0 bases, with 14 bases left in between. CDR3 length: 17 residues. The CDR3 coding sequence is TGTGCCAGCAGCCCTGAGCAGGTTATCTCTGGGGCCAACGTCCTGACTTTC. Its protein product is CASSPEQVISGANVLTF. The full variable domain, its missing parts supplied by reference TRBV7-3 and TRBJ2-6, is GAGVSQTPSNKVTEKGKYVELRCDPISGHTALYWYRQSLGQGPEFLIYFQGTGAADDSGLPNDRFFAVRPEGSVSTLKIQRTERGDSAVYLCASSPEQVISGANVLTFGAGSRLTVL.

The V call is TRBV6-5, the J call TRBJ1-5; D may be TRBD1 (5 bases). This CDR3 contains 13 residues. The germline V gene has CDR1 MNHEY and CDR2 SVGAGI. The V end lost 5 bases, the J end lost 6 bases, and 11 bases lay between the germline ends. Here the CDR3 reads CASSPGVSQPQHF. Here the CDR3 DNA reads TGTGCCAGCAGTCCGGGGGTAAGTCAGCCCCAGCATTTT.

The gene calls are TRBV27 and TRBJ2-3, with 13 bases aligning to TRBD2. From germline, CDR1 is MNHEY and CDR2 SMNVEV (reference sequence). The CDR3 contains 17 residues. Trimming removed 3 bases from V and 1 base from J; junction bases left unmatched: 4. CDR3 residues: CASSFTSGGAGTDTQYF. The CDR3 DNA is TGTGCCAGCAGTTTTACTAGCGGGGGGGCTGGCACAGATACGCAGTATTTT.